One sample yielded the 5 T cell receptor beta chains listed below, sequenced in a study of technical replicates of blood from several donors. Here immunoSEQ multiplex PCR was the method, and the copy in TCRdb shows in-frame clones only, minus some. The repertoire consists of tens of thousands of clones, with over 95% occurring once and the leading ten covering 0.37%. Material: T cells isolated from PBMCs. The receptor set was obtained from a human donor in good health.

The chain joins TRBV11-2 to TRBJ2-7; 13 bases are a match to TRBD2. The junction had 4 bases not matched to a gene; V was cut back by 2 bases and J by 0 bases. This CDR3 contains 17 residues. In germline, CDR1 is SGHAT, CDR2 FQNNGV. CDR3 nucleotides: TGTGCCAGCAGCTTACCGGGGACTAGCGGGAACTCCTACGAGCAGTACTTC. Amino acid sequence: CASSLPGTSGNSYEQYF.

The chain links TRBV15 to TRBJ2-7; 8 positions match TRBD2. V was clipped by 4 bases and J by 3 bases; unmatched bases: 8. The V gene's germline CDR1 is LNHNV and CDR2 YYDKDF (reference sequence). The CDR3 loop spans 15 amino acids. The CDR3 nucleotides read TGTGCCACCAGCATTAGCGGGAAGACTTACTACGAGCAGTACTTC. Protein product: CATSISGKTYYEQYF.

The J gene is TRBJ1-4, the V gene TRBV11-2; D uncertain. The V gene's germline CDR1 is SGHAT and CDR2 FQNNGV. The ends were cut back, 1 base at V and 7 bases at J, with 10 bases in the middle. The CDR3 is 14 amino acids. CDR3 bases: TGTGCCAGCAGCTTAGTGGGCAGAGCTGAAAAACTGTTTTTT. Protein: CASSLVGRAEKLFF.

V usage is TRBV19 and J usage is TRBJ2-3; D remains ambiguous. Trimming shortened V by 0 bases and J by 4 bases, and 5 bases separated the two germline ends. The length of the CDR3 is 13 residues. Germline lookup yields CDR1 LNHDA and CDR2 SQIVND (reference sequence). CDR3 DNA: TGTGCCAGTAGTATAGATCGGGCAGATACGCAGTATTTT. Residues: CASSIDRADTQYF. The full variable domain, with the rest looked up from reference TRBV19 and TRBJ2-3, is DGGITQSPKYLFRKEGQNVTLSCEQNLNHDAMYWYRQDPGQGLRLIYYSQIVNDFQKGDIAEGYSVSREKKESFPLTVTSAQKNPTAFYLCASSIDRADTQYFGPGTRLTVL.

The chain is built from TRBV5-4 and TRBJ2-3, with TRBD2 matching 7 bases. The trim removed 6 bases at V and 0 bases at J, leaving 13 bases unmatched. CDR3 length: 17 residues. From germline, CDR1 is SGHNT and CDR2 YYREEE (reference sequence). The CDR3: CASKSGLDTSSTDTQYF. As DNA, the CDR3 is TGTGCCAGCAAGTCCGGACTAGACACTTCTAGCACAGATACGCAGTATTTT.